The source of this T cell receptor (beta chain) is a study of tumor-infiltrating lymphocytes in primary liver carcinoma. General study results and limits: Detection in all five tumor regions applied to only about 7.5-24% of top clones.

The germline V gene encodes CDR1 SGHDT and CDR2 YYEEEE. The CDR3 length equals 14 residues, ends included. About this clonotype: Its antigen is unknown. No conserved phenylalanine or tryptophan ends this CDR3, so it is likely a read error. No DNA is shown, since the ends of the CDR3 on it are uncertain; the CDR3 is the one TCRdb lists.

Co-extraction of RNA and DNA was performed on about 20-32 mg of unsorted bulk tissue. cDNA specific to TCR beta was made from approximately 0.55 ug of total RNA, with a constant-region primer employed for priming. Researchers made the TCR beta libraries by running three nested multiplex PCR rounds with slightly modified ARM-PCR. A C-beta reverse primer and TRBV1-TRBV30 forward primers served in each of the first two PCR rounds, at approximately 10 cycles apiece. TCRdb redid the calling of the multiplex PCR reads with MiXCR, one entry per CDR3 protein. The sample has 100,000 or so distinct CDR3 sequences; more than 60% are singletons.

J is TRBJ2-7 and V is TRBV5-6. The sequenced sample was liver tumor tissue from sampling region 5. Subset in this sample: tumor region T5, tumor centre. The source is a woman aged 60-75 years with primary liver carcinoma and hepatitis B virus infection. CDR3 sequence: CASSLPAIRNEQYI.